This T cell receptor (beta chain) was recorded in a study of blood T cell repertoires in COVID-19. Looking at the study overall: T cells, B-cell-depleted T cells, or PBMCs provided the cDNA or gDNA that served as material.

Germline V gives CDR1 LNHDA, CDR2 SQIVND (reference sequence). The CDR3 is made up of 14 amino acids. Deletions cut 1 base from V and 7 bases from J, with 13 bases between. Produced via immunoSEQ multiplex PCR; TCRdb's table is partial and in-frame only. The table lists about 220,000 clones, roughly four fifths of them singletons. Participants were aged roughly 18 to 90 years, lived in 24 US areas, and enrolled virtually. Participant-given clinical history determined each cohort assignment. Recovered participants had two consecutive negative NP/OP PCR tests, healthcare professional clearance, or symptom resolution.

The genes are TRBV19 and TRBJ1-2, with D unresolved. The sequence was obtained from a woman aged 60-75 years who had recovered from COVID-19. The sequenced sample was PBMCs or T cells enriched from blood (not recorded which). The CDR3 DNA sequence: TGTGCCAGTAGTATAGCCAGATTCCCCCCTGGCTACACCTTC. Encoded protein: CASSIARFPPGYTF.